The rows below give T cell receptor beta chains drawn from one sample of a study of blood T cell repertoires in COVID-19. Profiling relied on immunoSEQ multiplex PCR, and the TCRdb table lists in-frame clones only, not all of them. Here the sample spans about 99,000 clones, 80% to 85% being singletons. Sequencing was carried out using peripheral blood. The receptor set was obtained from an older man with active or convalescent COVID-19. Each CDR3 is given with its conserved first and last residue. The D gene is left open where the match is weak. The listing skips clone size in some rows; elsewhere it reads once, few, many or a size class.

clone_size: -; j_call: TRBJ1-1; v_call: TRBV2; d_call: -; cdr3_aa: CASTIRGMNTEAFF; cdr3_nt: TGTGCCTCTACTATTCGGGGAATGAACACTGAAGCTTTCTTT
clone_size: -; j_call: TRBJ1-2; v_call: TRBV12-3/TRBV12-4; d_call: -; cdr3_aa: CASSLDLAGRCTF; cdr3_nt: TGTGCCAGCAGTTTAGATTTAGCAGGGAGGTGCACCTTC
clone_size: many; j_call: TRBJ1-1; v_call: TRBV2; d_call: -; cdr3_aa: CASSAQGPTEAFF; cdr3_nt: TGTGCCAGCAGTGCGCAGGGGCCCACTGAAGCTTTCTTT
clone_size: -; j_call: TRBJ1-6; v_call: TRBV19; d_call: -; cdr3_aa: CASSIAQGDSPLHF; cdr3_nt: TGTGCCAGTAGTATAGCTCAGGGTGATTCACCCCTCCACTTT
clone_size: few; j_call: TRBJ1-4; v_call: TRBV30; d_call: TRBD1; cdr3_aa: CAWMGQGYEKLFF; cdr3_nt: TGTGCCTGGATGGGACAGGGGTACGAAAAACTGTTTTTT
clone_size: -; j_call: TRBJ2-7; v_call: TRBV2; d_call: TRBD1; cdr3_aa: CASSESAGQGTYEQYF; cdr3_nt: TGTGCCAGCAGTGAGTCGGCTGGACAGGGGACCTACGAGCAGTACTTC
clone_size: -; j_call: TRBJ1-2; v_call: TRBV28; d_call: TRBD1; cdr3_aa: CAIGQGSGGYTF; cdr3_nt: TGTGCCATAGGACAGGGGTCTGGTGGCTACACCTTC
clone_size: -; j_call: TRBJ1-1; v_call: TRBV3-1/TRBV3-2; d_call: -; cdr3_aa: CASSQGVNTEAFF; cdr3_nt: TGTGCCAGCAGCCAGGGAGTGAACACTGAAGCTTTCTTT
clone_size: -; j_call: TRBJ2-5; v_call: TRBV30; d_call: TRBD2; cdr3_aa: CAWSVTGGGETQYF; cdr3_nt: TGTGCCTGGAGTGTTACGGGGGGAGGGGAGACCCAGTACTTC
clone_size: -; j_call: TRBJ2-2; v_call: TRBV28; d_call: TRBD2; cdr3_aa: CASSMRGVNTGELFF; cdr3_nt: TGTGCCAGCAGTATGCGGGGGGTTAACACCGGGGAGCTGTTTTTT
clone_size: -; j_call: TRBJ2-3; v_call: TRBV7-2; d_call: TRBD1; cdr3_aa: CASSRGQGTDTQYF; cdr3_nt: TGTGCCAGCAGCAGAGGACAGGGCACAGATACGCAGTATTTT
clone_size: few; j_call: TRBJ1-5; v_call: TRBV6-5; d_call: -; cdr3_aa: CASSTGQTGNQPQHF; cdr3_nt: TGTGCCAGCAGTACCGGACAGACTGGCAATCAGCCCCAGCATTTT
clone_size: -; j_call: TRBJ1-2; v_call: TRBV6-6; d_call: TRBD1; cdr3_aa: CASSIRQGVGYGYTF; cdr3_nt: TGTGCCAGCAGTATACGACAGGGTGTGGGCTATGGCTACACCTTC
clone_size: -; j_call: TRBJ1-6; v_call: TRBV7-8; d_call: TRBD1; cdr3_aa: CASSRSGQGDNSPLHF; cdr3_nt: TGTGCCAGCAGCCGATCTGGACAGGGCGATAATTCACCCCTCCACTTT
clone_size: -; j_call: TRBJ1-1; v_call: TRBV2; d_call: -; cdr3_aa: CASRITRTENTEAFF; cdr3_nt: TGTGCCAGCAGGATTACCAGGACAGAGAACACTGAAGCTTTCTTT
clone_size: few; j_call: TRBJ2-7; v_call: TRBV29-1; d_call: -; cdr3_aa: CSVASGGPEQYF; cdr3_nt: TGCAGCGTGGCCAGTGGAGGACCCGAGCAGTACTTC
clone_size: -; j_call: TRBJ1-5; v_call: TRBV19; d_call: -; cdr3_aa: CASSIGGRDQPQHF; cdr3_nt: TGTGCCAGTAGTATCGGAGGGCGGGATCAGCCCCAGCATTTT
clone_size: -; j_call: TRBJ2-1; v_call: TRBV7-9; d_call: -; cdr3_aa: CASSLGLDGEQFF; cdr3_nt: TGTGCCAGCAGCTTAGGACTAGACGGTGAGCAGTTCTTC
clone_size: -; j_call: TRBJ2-5; v_call: TRBV6-5; d_call: TRBD2; cdr3_aa: CASSYSLAGGETQYF; cdr3_nt: TGTGCCAGCAGTTACTCGCTAGCGGGGGGGGAGACCCAGTACTTC
clone_size: -; j_call: TRBJ1-1; v_call: TRBV2; d_call: TRBD1; cdr3_aa: CASSRDRDDTEAFF; cdr3_nt: TGTGCCAGCAGTAGGGACAGGGACGACACTGAAGCTTTCTTT
clone_size: -; j_call: TRBJ2-2; v_call: TRBV7-7; d_call: TRBD2; cdr3_aa: CASSVGLAATGELFF; cdr3_nt: TGTGCTAGCAGCGTAGGACTAGCGGCCACCGGGGAGCTGTTTTTT
clone_size: -; j_call: TRBJ2-1; v_call: TRBV12-3/TRBV12-4; d_call: TRBD1; cdr3_aa: CASSSGQGSPQFF; cdr3_nt: TGTGCCAGCAGTTCGGGACAGGGGAGTCCGCAGTTCTTC
clone_size: -; j_call: TRBJ1-2; v_call: TRBV4-2; d_call: TRBD1; cdr3_aa: CASSQGGQAYGYTF; cdr3_nt: TGTGCCAGCAGCCAAGGTGGACAGGCTTATGGCTACACCTTC
clone_size: -; j_call: TRBJ2-1; v_call: TRBV28; d_call: TRBD2; cdr3_aa: CASTRGLAANEQFF; cdr3_nt: TGTGCCAGCACCCGCGGACTAGCGGCGAATGAGCAGTTCTTC
clone_size: -; j_call: TRBJ2-3; v_call: TRBV6-6; d_call: TRBD2; cdr3_aa: CASRGAGGRADTQYF; cdr3_nt: TGTGCCAGCAGGGGAGCGGGGGGCCGGGCAGATACGCAGTATTTT
clone_size: -; j_call: TRBJ1-6; v_call: TRBV19; d_call: -; cdr3_aa: CASSTTGYNSPLHF; cdr3_nt: TGTGCCAGTAGTACAACAGGTTATAATTCACCCCTCCACTTT
clone_size: few; j_call: TRBJ1-1; v_call: TRBV27; d_call: -; cdr3_aa: CASSPRHTFQDTEAFF; cdr3_nt: TGTGCCAGCAGTCCTCGTCACACTTTTCAGGACACTGAAGCTTTCTTT
clone_size: once; j_call: TRBJ2-1; v_call: TRBV7-7; d_call: TRBD2; cdr3_aa: CASSSGTSGANEQFF; cdr3_nt: TGTGCTAGCAGCTCGGGGACTAGCGGTGCGAATGAGCAGTTCTTC
clone_size: -; j_call: TRBJ1-5; v_call: TRBV6-6; d_call: -; cdr3_aa: CASSPYRRQARANQPQHF; cdr3_nt: TGTGCCAGCAGTCCCTACCGCAGACAGGCGCGGGCCAATCAGCCCCAGCATTTT
clone_size: -; j_call: TRBJ2-2; v_call: TRBV9; d_call: TRBD1; cdr3_aa: CASSVVPPGGTGVLVVSGELFF; cdr3_nt: TGTGCCAGCAGCGTAGTACCACCGGGGGGGACAGGGGTGCTGGTTGTCTCCGGGGAGCTGTTTTTT
clone_size: few; j_call: TRBJ1-1; v_call: TRBV5-8; d_call: -; cdr3_aa: CASSQRTVMNTEAFF; cdr3_nt: TGTGCCAGCAGCCAACGGACAGTAATGAACACTGAAGCTTTCTTT